This T cell receptor (beta chain) is drawn from a study of T cell responses to AZD1222 COVID-19 vaccine. Whole-study results and caveats: Researchers report vaccine-associated CD4 TCRs spanning spike, with dominance at 160-218 and 743-854. The peak T cell response came first, and repertoires were sampled only after it. At baseline, seropositivity was found in only a handful of AZD1222 recipients.

Profiled with immunoSEQ multiplex PCR; TCRdb holds only in-frame clones, not every one. This table has around 130,000 clones, 85% to 90% appearing once. As concerns this clone: Its antigen remains unknown.

V was clipped by 6 bases and J by 0 bases, with 11 bases between them. The CDR3 runs to 14 residues. The germline CDR1 and CDR2 sequences are MNHEY and SVGAGI. The material was peripheral blood, obtained 28 days after the second AZD1222 dose. The chain couples TRBV6-5 to TRBJ1-1; no definite D call. The source of this sequence is an adult who received the AZD1222 COVID-19 vaccine. The CDR3 region has the DNA TGTGCCAGCAGCGTCAGGTTGATGAACACTGAAGCTTTCTTT. Translated: CASSVRLMNTEAFF.